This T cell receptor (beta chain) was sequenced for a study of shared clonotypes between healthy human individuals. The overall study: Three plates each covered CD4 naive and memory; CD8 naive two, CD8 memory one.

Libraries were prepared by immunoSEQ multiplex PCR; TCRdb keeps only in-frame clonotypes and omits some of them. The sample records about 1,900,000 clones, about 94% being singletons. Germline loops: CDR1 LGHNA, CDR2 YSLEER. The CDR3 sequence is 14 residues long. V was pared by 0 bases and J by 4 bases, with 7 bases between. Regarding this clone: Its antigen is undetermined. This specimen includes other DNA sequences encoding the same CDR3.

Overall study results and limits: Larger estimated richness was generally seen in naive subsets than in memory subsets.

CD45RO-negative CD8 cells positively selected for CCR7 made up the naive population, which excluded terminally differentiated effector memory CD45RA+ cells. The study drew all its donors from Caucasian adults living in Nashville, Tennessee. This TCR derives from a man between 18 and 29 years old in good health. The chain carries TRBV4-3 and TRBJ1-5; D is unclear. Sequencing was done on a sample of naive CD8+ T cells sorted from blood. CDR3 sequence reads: CASSQDLLNQPQHF. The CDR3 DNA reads TGCGCCAGCAGCCAAGATCTTCTGAATCAGCCCCAGCATTTT.